This T cell receptor beta chain was sequenced for a study of a mutant IDH1 vaccine in newly diagnosed glioma. On this clone itself: Its antigen is still unknown.

Time point of the sample: week 47, end of study. The content of each vaccine dose was 300 ug of mutant IDH1 20-mer peptide, and topical imiquimod accompanied it. The donors had new WHO grade 3 or 4 astrocytomas; these were IDH1-mutant and ATRX-lost. The CDR3 loop spans 11 amino acids. CDR1 SQVTM and CDR2 ANQGSEA come from the germline V gene. Measured with immunoSEQ multiplex PCR; TCRdb has only the in-frame clones, and not every one. Seen here are 60,000 to 70,000 clones, 83% observed once, and the top ten hold 3.8%. Sequences were derived from PBMCs, sampled from a glioma patient whose treatment included an IDH1 peptide vaccine. The rearrangement links TRBV29-1 to TRBJ2-5; D is uncertain. The J call may be in error: the DNA end matches TRBJ2-7 better. This sequence originates from a man under 40 with glioma. In DNA, the CDR3 is TGCAGCGTCGTAGAGTCCTACGAGCAGTACTTC. It translates to CSVVESYEQYF.